The 18 T cell receptor beta chains in this list originate from one sample, sequenced in a study of cytomegalovirus exposure and HLA in healthy donors. In the PCR, 60 Vbeta and 13 Jbeta primers were used. Assay: immunoSEQ multiplex PCR; the TCRdb copy retains only in-frame clones and omits some. The profile shows some 120,000 clones, roughly a tenth of them singletons. Source material: PBMCs. These receptors originate from a woman aged 18 to 35 in good health and CMV-seropositive.

This clone was detected only a few times. The chain carries TRBV28 and TRBJ1-5; 7 positions match TRBD1. V dropped 5 bases and J dropped 1; count of bases not matched to a gene: 8. Germline loops: CDR1 MDHEN, CDR2 SYDVKM. The CDR3 spans 16 residues. Written as DNA, the CDR3 is TGTGCCAGCAGTCCGAACCACAGGGGAAGCAATCAGCCCCAGCATTTT. It codes for CASSPNHRGSNQPQHF.

The table lists this clone with many counts. The J gene is TRBJ2-1, the V gene TRBV5-6; D may be TRBD2 (6 bases). V was pared by 3 bases and J by 9 bases, with 16 bases between. From germline, CDR1 is SGHDT and CDR2 YYEEEE. This CDR3 spans 14 amino acids. The CDR3 DNA follows: TGTGCCAGCAGCTGGGGGGAGGAACGAGGTGAGCAGTTCTTC. Protein product: CASSWGEERGEQFF.

This clone turned up a few times. The V and J genes are TRBV4-1 and TRBJ1-4; 8 nucleotides agree with TRBD1. The CDR3 loop spans 14 amino acids. CDR1 is MGHRA, CDR2 YSYEKL, per germline. Trimming took 3 bases from V and 8 from J; bases not matched to a gene: 5. The DNA for the CDR3 is TGCGCCAGCAGCCACGGACAGGGTCGGGAAAAACTGTTTTTT. Translating gives CASSHGQGREKLFF.

The J gene is TRBJ2-1, the V gene TRBV4-1; 7 nucleotides line up with TRBD2. Germline V lookup: CDR1 MGHRA, CDR2 YSYEKL. V lost 4 bases to trimming and J lost 4 bases; unmatched junction nucleotides: 10. There are 16 residues in the CDR3. The CDR3 spells CASSRGRDYIYNEQFF. CDR3 sequence (DNA): TGCGCCAGCAGCCGAGGCCGGGACTATATATACAATGAGCAGTTCTTC.

The V and J genes are TRBV28 and TRBJ2-3; TRBD1 is a possible D gene (8 bases). CDR3 length: 15 residues. Germline V gene sequence: CDR1 MDHEN, CDR2 SYDVKM. Deletions cut 5 bases from V and 3 bases from J, with 15 bases between. The CDR3 DNA reads TGTGCCAGCAGTACGACAGGGGAGGGGACAGATACGCAGTATTTT. Protein: CASSTTGEGTDTQYF. Variable domain in full (rest from reference TRBV28 and TRBJ2-3): DVKVTQSSRYLVKRTGEKVFLECVQDMDHENMFWYRQDPGLGLRLIYFSYDVKMKEKGDIPEGYSVSREKKERFSLILESASTNQTSMYLCASSTTGEGTDTQYFGPGTRLTVL.

The chain carries TRBV10-1 and TRBJ2-5; 11 nucleotides match TRBD2. The junction had 3 bases not matched to a gene; V was cut back by 3 bases and J by 3 bases. The CDR3 loop spans 15 amino acids. Germline CDR1 WNHNN, CDR2 SYGVQD (reference sequence). The CDR3 sequence is CASSDLLAGEETQYF. The DNA of the CDR3 is TGCGCCAGCAGTGATTTACTAGCGGGAGAAGAGACCCAGTACTTC.

This clone was observed a few times. J is TRBJ1-5 and V is TRBV13; no reliable D call. Germline assignment: CDR1 PRHDT and CDR2 FYEKMQ (reference sequence). CDR3 size: 13 residues. V was cut by 6 bases and J by 9 bases, with 15 bases left in between. CDR3: CASRLGRTGPQHF. CDR3 in DNA: TGTGCCAGCAGGTTGGGGAGAACGGGGCCCCAGCATTTT.

The chain has TRBV18 and TRBJ1-4; the match to TRBD1 covers 7 bases. V lost 1 base and J lost 8; bases outside the gene matches: 4. The germline gives CDR1 KGHSH, CDR2 LQKENI. This CDR3 region has 14 residues. CDR3 sequence (DNA): TGTGCCAGCTCACCACTCCAGACAGGGGAAAAACTGTTTTTT. Its translation: CASSPLQTGEKLFF.

The chain is built from TRBV18 and TRBJ2-7, with 8 nucleotides matching TRBD2. The CDR3 length is 16 residues. CDR1 KGHSH and CDR2 LQKENI come from the germline V gene. The V and J ends lost 3 bases and 2 bases, in that order; junction bases with no gene match: 9. The CDR3 spells CASSPQGAGVPYEQYF. For the CDR3, the DNA is TGTGCCAGCTCACCCCAAGGAGCGGGAGTCCCCTACGAGCAGTACTTC.

V and J are TRBV7-9 and TRBJ2-5, with a tentative D call TRBD2 (6 bases). With 3 bases removed from V and 5 bases from J, the gap between germline ends came to 13 bases. Germline loops: CDR1 SEHNR, CDR2 FQNEAQ (reference sequence). The CDR3 has 14 residues. The chain's CDR3 is CASSFGTPAETQYF. CDR3 sequence (DNA): TGTGCCAGCAGCTTCGGGACTCCCGCGGAGACCCAGTACTTC.

DNA for the CDR3: TGTGCCAGCAGCGCGAGACTAGCGGGTTACAATGAGCAGTTCTTC. Encoded protein: CASSARLAGYNEQFF. The chain joins TRBV9 to TRBJ2-1, with TRBD2 identical over 10 bases. V lost 3 bases and J lost 4; bases outside the gene matches: 4. There are 15 residues in the CDR3. Germline V CDR1 and CDR2: SGDLS, YYNGEE. Based on the CDR3 plus reference TRBV9 and TRBJ2-1, the full variable domain is DSGVTQTPKHLITATGQRVTLRCSPRSGDLSVYWYQQSLDQGLQFLIQYYNGEERAKGNILERFSAQQFPDLHSELNLSSLELGDSALYFCASSARLAGYNEQFFGPGTRLTVL.

This clone has more than one count but fewer than ten. This chain uses TRBV10-2 with TRBJ2-1, with D hard to call. The germline CDR1 and CDR2 sequences are WSHSY and SAAADI. CDR3 length: 12 residues. Between the trimmed V and J ends, which lost 2 bases and 9 bases, there was a span of 8 bases. The CDR3 here is CASSEGSGEQFF. The CDR3 DNA sequence: TGCGCCAGCAGTGAGGGCTCGGGTGAGCAGTTCTTC.

V and J are TRBV27 and TRBJ2-5, with D perhaps TRBD2 (6 bases). Germline lookup yields CDR1 MNHEY and CDR2 SMNVEV (reference sequence). The CDR3 runs to 14 residues. V was pared by 7 bases and J by 11 bases, with 23 bases between. The CDR3 loop reads CASKPGTDPKEQYF. The CDR3 DNA follows: TGTGCCAGCAAACCCGGGACTGACCCTAAAGAGCAGTACTTC.

This clone showed up just a few times. The sample holds other DNA sequences that translate to the same CDR3. V is TRBV7-9 and J is TRBJ1-1, with D possibly being TRBD1 (5 bases). Per germline, CDR1 SEHNR and CDR2 FQNEAQ (reference sequence). This CDR3 is built from 13 residues. V was trimmed by 2 bases and J by 4 bases, leaving 8 bases between them. The CDR3 spells CASSLQGGTEAFF. The DNA of the CDR3 is TGTGCCAGCAGCTTACAGGGAGGCACTGAAGCTTTCTTT.

This rearrangement joins TRBV6-1 to TRBJ1-4, with D unresolved. Trimming cost V 2 bases and J 7 bases, with 17 bases left between them. The CDR3 loop spans 16 amino acids. Germline CDR1 MNHNS, CDR2 SASEGT. This chain's CDR3 is CASSEKLRMEGEKLFF. DNA for the CDR3: TGTGCCAGCAGTGAAAAACTTCGGATGGAGGGTGAAAAACTGTTTTTT.

For this clone: At one end the junction does not follow the germline gene, possibly because of a read error. The DNA for the CDR3 is TGTGCCAGCAGCTTATATCCAGGGAACTCCTATAGCTACACCTTC. The encoded protein is CASSLYPGNSYSYTF. The V and J genes are TRBV7-3 and TRBJ1-2; TRBD1 is a possible D gene (5 bases). The CDR3 covers 15 residues. From germline, CDR1 is SGHTA and CDR2 FQGTGA. Full variable domain (missing parts from reference TRBV7-3 and TRBJ1-2): GAGVSQTPSNKVTEKGKYVELRCDPISGHTALYWYRQSLGQGPEFLIYFQGTGAADDSGLPNDRFFAVRPEGSVSTLKIQRTERGDSAVYLCASSLYPGNSYSYTFGSGTRLTVV.

The chain couples TRBV6-5 to TRBJ1-5; no firm D call. The germline V gene encodes CDR1 MNHEY and CDR2 SVGAGI. The ends were cut back, 5 bases at V and 2 bases at J, with 13 bases in the middle. The CDR3 length is 15 residues. The CDR3 nucleotides read TGTGCCAGCAGTACCTCCACTACTGGCAATCAGCCCCAGCATTTT. Its translation: CASSTSTTGNQPQHF.

The rearrangement joins TRBV19 to TRBJ2-1; D gene uncertain. The V gene's germline CDR1 is LNHDA and CDR2 SQIVND (reference sequence). CDR3 size: 16 residues. The V end lost 0 bases, the J end lost 3 bases, and 12 bases lay between the germline ends. CDR3 sequence reads: CASSIDGSRGYNEQFF. The CDR3 DNA follows: TGTGCCAGTAGTATAGATGGTAGCCGCGGCTACAATGAGCAGTTCTTC.